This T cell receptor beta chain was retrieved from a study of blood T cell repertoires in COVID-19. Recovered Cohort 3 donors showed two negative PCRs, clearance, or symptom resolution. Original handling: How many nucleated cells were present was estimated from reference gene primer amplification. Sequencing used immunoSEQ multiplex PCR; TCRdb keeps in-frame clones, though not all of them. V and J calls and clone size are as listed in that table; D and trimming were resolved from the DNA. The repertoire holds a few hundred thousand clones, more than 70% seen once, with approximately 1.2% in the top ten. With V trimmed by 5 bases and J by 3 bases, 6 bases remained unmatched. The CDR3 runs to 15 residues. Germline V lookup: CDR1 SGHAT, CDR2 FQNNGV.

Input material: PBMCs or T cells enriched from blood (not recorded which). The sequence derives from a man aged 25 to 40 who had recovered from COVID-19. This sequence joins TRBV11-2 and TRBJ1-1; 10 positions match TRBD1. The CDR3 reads CASSQGDRGDTEAFF. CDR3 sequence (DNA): TGTGCCAGCAGCCAAGGGGACAGGGGCGACACTGAAGCTTTCTTT.